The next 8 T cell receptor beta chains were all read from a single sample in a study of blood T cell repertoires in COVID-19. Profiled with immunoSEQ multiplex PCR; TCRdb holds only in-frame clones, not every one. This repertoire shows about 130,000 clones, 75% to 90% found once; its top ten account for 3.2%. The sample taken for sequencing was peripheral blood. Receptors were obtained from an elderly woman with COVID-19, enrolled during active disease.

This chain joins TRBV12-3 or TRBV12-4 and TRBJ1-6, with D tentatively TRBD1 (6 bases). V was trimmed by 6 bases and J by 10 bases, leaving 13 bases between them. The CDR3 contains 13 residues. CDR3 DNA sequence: TGTGCCAGCAGCCCCCCAGGGGTATCACCCCTCCACTTT. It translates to CASSPPGVSPLHF.

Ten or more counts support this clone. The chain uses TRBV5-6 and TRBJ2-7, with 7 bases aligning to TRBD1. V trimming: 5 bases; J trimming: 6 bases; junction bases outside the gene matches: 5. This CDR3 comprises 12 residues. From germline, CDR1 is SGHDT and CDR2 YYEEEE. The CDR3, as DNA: TGTGCCAGCAGTTACAGGGGCCGCGAGCAGTACTTC. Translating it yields CASSYRGREQYF.

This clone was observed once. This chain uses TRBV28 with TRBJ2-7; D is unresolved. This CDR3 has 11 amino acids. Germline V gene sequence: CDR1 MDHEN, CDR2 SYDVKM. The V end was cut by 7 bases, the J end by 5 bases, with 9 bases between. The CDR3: CASTRDNEQYF. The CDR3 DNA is TGTGCCAGCACCCGAGACAACGAGCAGTACTTC.

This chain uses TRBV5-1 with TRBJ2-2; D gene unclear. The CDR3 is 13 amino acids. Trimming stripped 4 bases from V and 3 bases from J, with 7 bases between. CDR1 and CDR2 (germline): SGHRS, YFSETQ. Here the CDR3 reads CASSLPDTGELFF. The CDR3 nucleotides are TGCGCCAGCAGCCTCCCGGACACCGGGGAGCTGTTTTTT.

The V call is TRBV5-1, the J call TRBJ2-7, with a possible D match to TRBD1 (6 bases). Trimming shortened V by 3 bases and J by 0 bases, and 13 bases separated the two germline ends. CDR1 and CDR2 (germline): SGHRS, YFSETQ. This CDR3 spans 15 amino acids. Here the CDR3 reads CASSSGPGVSYEQYF. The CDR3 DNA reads TGCGCCAGCAGCTCCGGCCCAGGGGTCTCCTACGAGCAGTACTTC.

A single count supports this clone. CDR3 bases: TGCGCCAGCAGCCAAAAGGTCGGGGCGGGGGCGGCCTACGAGCAGTACTTC. Amino acids: CASSQKVGAGAAYEQYF. The chain carries TRBV4-1 and TRBJ2-7; possible D gene TRBD2, 7 bases. Trimming pared 2 bases from V and 2 bases from J, leaving 19 bases between. The germline CDR1 and CDR2 sequences are MGHRA and YSYEKL. The CDR3 loop spans 17 amino acids.

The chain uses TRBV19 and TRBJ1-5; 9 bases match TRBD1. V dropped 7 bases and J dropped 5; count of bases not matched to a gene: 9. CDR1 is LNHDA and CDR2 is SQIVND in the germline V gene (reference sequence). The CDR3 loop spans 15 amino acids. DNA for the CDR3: TGTGCCAGTATAGGCTTGGGACAGGGTCATCAGCCCCAGCATTTT. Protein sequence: CASIGLGQGHQPQHF.

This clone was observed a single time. The CDR3 DNA follows: TGTGCCAGCAGTTTAAGTCGGACTGAAGCTTTCTTT. This gives the protein CASSLSRTEAFF. The chain carries TRBV12-3 or TRBV12-4 and TRBJ1-1; D is uncertain. The CDR3 length is 12 residues. V shed 2 bases and J shed 5 bases, with 6 bases lying between them.